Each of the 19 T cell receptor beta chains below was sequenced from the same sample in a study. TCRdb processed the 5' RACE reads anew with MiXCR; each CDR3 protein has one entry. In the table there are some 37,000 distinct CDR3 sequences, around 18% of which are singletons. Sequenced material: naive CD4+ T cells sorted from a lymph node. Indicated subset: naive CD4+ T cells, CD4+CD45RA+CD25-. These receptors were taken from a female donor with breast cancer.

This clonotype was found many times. CDR3 nucleotides: TGCAGCGTTGGGGCGCCGGGAGATACGCAGTATTTT. This translates into CSVGAPGDTQYF. The chain is built from TRBV29-1 and TRBJ2-3; D is unclear. V was cut by 4 bases and J by 5 bases, with 10 bases left in between. The CDR3 has 12 residues. Germline V CDR1 and CDR2: SQVTM, ANQGSEA.

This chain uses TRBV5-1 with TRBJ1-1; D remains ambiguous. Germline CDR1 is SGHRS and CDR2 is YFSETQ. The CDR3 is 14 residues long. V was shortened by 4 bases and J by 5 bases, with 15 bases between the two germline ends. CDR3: CASSADGRGTEAFF. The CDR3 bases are TGCGCCAGCAGCGCAGACGGTCGCGGGACTGAAGCTTTCTTT.

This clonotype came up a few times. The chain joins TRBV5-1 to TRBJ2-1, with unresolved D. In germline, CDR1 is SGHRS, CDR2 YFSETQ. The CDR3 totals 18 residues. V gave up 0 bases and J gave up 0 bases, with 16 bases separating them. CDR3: CASSLVLRRTSSYNEQFF. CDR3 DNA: TGCGCCAGCAGCTTGGTCTTGAGGCGGACGAGCTCCTACAATGAGCAGTTCTTC.

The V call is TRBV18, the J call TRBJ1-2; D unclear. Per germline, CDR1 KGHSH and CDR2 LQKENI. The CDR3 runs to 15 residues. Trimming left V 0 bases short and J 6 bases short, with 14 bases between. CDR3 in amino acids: CASSPPLRPFNGYTF. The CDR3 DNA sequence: TGTGCCAGCTCACCACCGCTAAGACCCTTTAATGGCTACACCTTC.

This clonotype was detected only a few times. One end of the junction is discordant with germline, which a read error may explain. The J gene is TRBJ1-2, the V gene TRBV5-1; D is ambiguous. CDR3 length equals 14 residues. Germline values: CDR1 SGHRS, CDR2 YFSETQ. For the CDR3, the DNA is TGCGTCAGCAGCTTACTTGATGGCAGCTATGGCTACACCTTC. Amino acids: CVSSLLDGSYGYTF.

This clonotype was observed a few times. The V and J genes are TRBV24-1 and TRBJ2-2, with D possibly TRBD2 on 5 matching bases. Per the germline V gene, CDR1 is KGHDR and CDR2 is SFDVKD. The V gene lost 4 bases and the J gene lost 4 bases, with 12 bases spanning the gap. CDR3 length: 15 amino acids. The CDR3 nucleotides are TGTGCCACCAGTGACCCAGGTCGGGGCACCGGGGAGCTGTTTTTT. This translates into CATSDPGRGTGELFF.

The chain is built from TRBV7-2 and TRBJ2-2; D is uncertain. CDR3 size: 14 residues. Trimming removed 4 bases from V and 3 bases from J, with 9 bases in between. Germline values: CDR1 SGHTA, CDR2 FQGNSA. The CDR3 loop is CASSSRTDTGELFF. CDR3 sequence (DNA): TGTGCCAGCAGCTCTAGGACGGACACCGGGGAGCTGTTTTTT.

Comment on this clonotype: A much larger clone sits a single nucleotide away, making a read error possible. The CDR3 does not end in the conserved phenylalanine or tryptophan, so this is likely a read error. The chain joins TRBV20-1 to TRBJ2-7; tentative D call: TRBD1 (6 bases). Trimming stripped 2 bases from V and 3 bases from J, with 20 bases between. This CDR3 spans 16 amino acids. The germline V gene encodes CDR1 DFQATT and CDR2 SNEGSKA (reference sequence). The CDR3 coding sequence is TGCAGTGCTAGAATAGCAGGGGTCACGGCAAACTACGAGCAGTACTAC. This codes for CSARIAGVTANYEQYY.

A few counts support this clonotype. CDR3 in amino acids: CASRTGTSGVPPKNIQYF. Written as DNA, the CDR3 is TGTGCCAGCAGGACCGGGACTAGCGGTGTTCCGCCCAAAAACATTCAGTACTTC. V and J are TRBV5-5 and TRBJ2-4, with 11 bases lining up with TRBD2. With 5 bases clipped from V and 2 bases from J, the junction kept 12 bases outside the gene matches. Germline CDR1 is SGHKS and CDR2 is YYEKEE (reference sequence). The CDR3 length is 18 residues.

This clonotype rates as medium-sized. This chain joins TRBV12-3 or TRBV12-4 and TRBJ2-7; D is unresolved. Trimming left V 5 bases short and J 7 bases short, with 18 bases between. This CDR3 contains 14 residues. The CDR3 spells CASSPSTGIGEQYF. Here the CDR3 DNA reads TGTGCCAGCAGTCCCTCAACTGGAATCGGGGAGCAGTACTTC.

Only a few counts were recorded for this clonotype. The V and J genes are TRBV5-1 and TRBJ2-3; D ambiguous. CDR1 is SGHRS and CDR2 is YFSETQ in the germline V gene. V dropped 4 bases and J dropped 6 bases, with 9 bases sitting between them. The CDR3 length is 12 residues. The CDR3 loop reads CASSELGDTQYF. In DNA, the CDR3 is TGCGCCAGCAGCGAATTAGGGGATACGCAGTATTTT.

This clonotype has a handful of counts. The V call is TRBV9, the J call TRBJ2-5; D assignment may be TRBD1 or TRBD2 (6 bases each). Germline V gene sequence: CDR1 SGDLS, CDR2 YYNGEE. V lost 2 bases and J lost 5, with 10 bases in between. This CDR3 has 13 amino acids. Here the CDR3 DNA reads TGTGCCAGCAGCGTGGACAGCGGGGAGACCCAGTACTTC. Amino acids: CASSVDSGETQYF.

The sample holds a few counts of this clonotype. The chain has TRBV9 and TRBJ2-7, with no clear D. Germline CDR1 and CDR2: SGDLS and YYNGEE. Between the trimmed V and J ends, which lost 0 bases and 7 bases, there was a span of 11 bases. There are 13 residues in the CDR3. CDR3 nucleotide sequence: TGTGCCAGCAGCGTAGGACCCTTCAGTGAGCAGTACTTC. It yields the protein CASSVGPFSEQYF.

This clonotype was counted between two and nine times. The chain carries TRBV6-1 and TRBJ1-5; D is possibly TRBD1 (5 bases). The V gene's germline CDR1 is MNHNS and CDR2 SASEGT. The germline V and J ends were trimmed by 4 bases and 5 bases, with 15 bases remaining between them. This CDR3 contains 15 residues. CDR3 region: CASSGGPGTYQPQHF. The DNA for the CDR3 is TGTGCCAGCAGTGGGGGACCGGGAACTTATCAGCCCCAGCATTTT.

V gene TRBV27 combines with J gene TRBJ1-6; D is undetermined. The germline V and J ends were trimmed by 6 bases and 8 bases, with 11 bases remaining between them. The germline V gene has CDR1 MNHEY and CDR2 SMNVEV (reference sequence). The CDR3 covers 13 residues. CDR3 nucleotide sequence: TGTGCCAGCAGACCCTTCCTCGATTCACCCCTCCACTTT. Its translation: CASRPFLDSPLHF.

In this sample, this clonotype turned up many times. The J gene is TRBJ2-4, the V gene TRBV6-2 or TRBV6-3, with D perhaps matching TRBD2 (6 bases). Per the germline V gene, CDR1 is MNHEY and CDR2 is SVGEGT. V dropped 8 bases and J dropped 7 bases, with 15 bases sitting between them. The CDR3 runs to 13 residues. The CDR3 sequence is CASGRWQGNIQYF. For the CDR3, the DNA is TGTGCCAGCGGGAGGTGGCAGGGCAACATTCAGTACTTC.

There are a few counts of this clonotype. The chain's CDR3 is CASSSPGDYGYTF. Here the CDR3 DNA reads TGTGCCAGCAGCTCCCCGGGGGACTATGGCTACACCTTC. The rearrangement uses TRBV7-9 and TRBJ1-2, with a tentative D call TRBD1 (5 bases). This CDR3 has 13 residues. Trimming left V 4 bases short and J 3 bases short, with 9 bases between. Germline assignment: CDR1 SEHNR and CDR2 FQNEAQ (reference sequence).

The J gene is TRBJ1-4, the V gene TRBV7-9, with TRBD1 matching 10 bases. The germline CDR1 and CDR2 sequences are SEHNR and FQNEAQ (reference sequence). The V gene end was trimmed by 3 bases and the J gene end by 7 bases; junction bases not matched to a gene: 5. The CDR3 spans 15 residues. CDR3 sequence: CASSLTGGVGEKLFF. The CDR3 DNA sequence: TGTGCCAGCAGCTTGACAGGGGGCGTCGGTGAAAAACTGTTTTTT.

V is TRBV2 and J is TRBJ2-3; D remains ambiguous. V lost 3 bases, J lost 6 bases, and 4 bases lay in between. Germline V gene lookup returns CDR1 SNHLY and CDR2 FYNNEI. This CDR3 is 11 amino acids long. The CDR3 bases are TGTGCCAGCAGTGAGGCGGATACGCAGTATTTT. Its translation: CASSEADTQYF.